This T cell receptor (beta chain) was recorded in a study of regulatory T cells in long-lasting Graves disease. Notes on the study in general: TRBV28, TRBJ1-2 and TRBJ2-5 were segments that persistent disease favored.

This CDR3 has 17 residues. The germline V gene has CDR1 LGHNA and CDR2 YNFKEQ. V lost 4 bases and J lost 1, with 19 bases in between. Stated time point: persistent/refractory GD, antithyroid drugs over 5 years with positive TRAb. PBMC RNA was the source of the TCR library. A remark on this clonotype: Antigen specificity is unknown.

The TCR beta library used iRepertoire HTBI primers with Arm-PCR amplification of CDR3. TCRdb passed the multiplex PCR reads through MiXCR, listing each CDR3 protein once. Of roughly 700,000 distinct CDR3 sequences listed, 30% are singletons. This clonotype was obtained from a female donor with Graves disease. The source was peripheral blood mononuclear cells (PBMCs), collected when the disease was refractory, from a patient treated with antithyroid drugs. V usage is TRBV4-2 and J usage is TRBJ1-2; D ambiguous. CDR3 in amino acids: CASSPAVGSFDNYGYTF. In nucleotides, the CDR3 is TGTGCCAGCAGCCCCGCAGTCGGCTCTTTCGATAACTATGGCTACACCTTC.